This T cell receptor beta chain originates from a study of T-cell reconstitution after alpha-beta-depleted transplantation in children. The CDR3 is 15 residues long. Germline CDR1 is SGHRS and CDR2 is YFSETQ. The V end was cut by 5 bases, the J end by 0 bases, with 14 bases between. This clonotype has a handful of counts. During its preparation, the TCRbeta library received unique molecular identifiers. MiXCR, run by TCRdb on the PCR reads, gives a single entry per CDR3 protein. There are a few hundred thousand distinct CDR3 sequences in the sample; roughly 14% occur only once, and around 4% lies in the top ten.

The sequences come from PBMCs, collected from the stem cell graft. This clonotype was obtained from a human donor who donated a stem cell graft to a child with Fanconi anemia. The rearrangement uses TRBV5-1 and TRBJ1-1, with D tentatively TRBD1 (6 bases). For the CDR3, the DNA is TGCGCCAGCAGTTATCAACAGGGACTGAACACTGAAGCTTTCTTT. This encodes CASSYQQGLNTEAFF.